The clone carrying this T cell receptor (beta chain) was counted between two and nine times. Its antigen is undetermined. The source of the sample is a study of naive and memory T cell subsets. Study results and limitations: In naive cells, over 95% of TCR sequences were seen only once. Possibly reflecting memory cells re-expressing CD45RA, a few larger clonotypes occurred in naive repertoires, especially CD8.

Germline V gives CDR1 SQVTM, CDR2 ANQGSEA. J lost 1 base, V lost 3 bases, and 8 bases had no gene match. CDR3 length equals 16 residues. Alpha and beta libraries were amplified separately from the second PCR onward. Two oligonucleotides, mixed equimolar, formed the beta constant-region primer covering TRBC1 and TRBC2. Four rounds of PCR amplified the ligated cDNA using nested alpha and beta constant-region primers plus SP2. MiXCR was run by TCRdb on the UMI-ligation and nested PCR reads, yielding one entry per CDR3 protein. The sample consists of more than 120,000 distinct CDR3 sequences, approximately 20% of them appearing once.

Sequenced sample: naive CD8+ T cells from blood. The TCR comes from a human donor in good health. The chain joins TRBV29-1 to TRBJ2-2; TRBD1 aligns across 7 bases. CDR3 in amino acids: CSVEATGQKNTGELFF. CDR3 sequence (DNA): TGCAGCGTTGAGGCGACGGGACAGAAGAACACCGGGGAGCTGTTTTTT.